A single sample is the source of the 27 T cell receptor beta chains below, sequenced in a study of CD8 T cells in ankylosing spondylitis. TCRdb re-called the 5' RACE reads with MiXCR, one entry per CDR3 protein. The sample lists about 300,000 distinct CDR3 sequences, less than 25% occurring once. The sample was blood, either unsorted or a sorted T cell fraction (not recorded which). The receptors were sampled from a female donor with ankylosing spondylitis or in good health (not recorded which).

This clonotype was found a few times. The chain couples TRBV27 to TRBJ2-3; the D gene could be TRBD1 or TRBD2 (6 bases each). The CDR3 is made up of 17 amino acids. Germline CDR1 reads MNHEY; CDR2 reads SMNVEV (reference sequence). V lost 6 bases and J 8 bases, leaving 27 bases between the germline ends. In DNA form, the CDR3 reads TGTGCCAGCAGACGCAATCCCCAACTACAGGGAGCGGGTACGCAGTATTTT. It specifies CASRRNPQLQGAGTQYF.

This chain connects TRBV9 to TRBJ2-1; D is perhaps TRBD2 (5 bases). With 0 bases removed from V and 4 bases from J, the gap between germline ends came to 17 bases. CDR1 SGDLS and CDR2 YYNGEE come from the germline V gene. CDR3 size: 17 residues. CDR3 bases: TGTGCCAGCAGCGTAGCATCTAGGACTGGCCTATACAATGAGCAGTTCTTC. Protein: CASSVASRTGLYNEQFF. Using reference TRBV9 and TRBJ2-1 for the parts outside the CDR3, the full variable domain is DSGVTQTPKHLITATGQRVTLRCSPRSGDLSVYWYQQSLDQGLQFLIQYYNGEERAKGNILERFSAQQFPDLHSELNLSSLELGDSALYFCASSVASRTGLYNEQFFGPGTRLTVL.

This clonotype showed up just a few times. The V and J genes are TRBV28 and TRBJ2-1, with D tentatively TRBD1 (5 bases). Trimming took off 10 bases at V and 4 bases at J, with 14 bases between the two ends. CDR1 and CDR2 (germline): MDHEN, SYDVKM. The CDR3 length is 13 residues. CDR3 region: CAIGATPYNEQFF. For the CDR3, the DNA is TGTGCCATAGGGGCGACCCCTTACAATGAGCAGTTCTTC.

The chain has TRBV7-2 and TRBJ1-1; D remains unclear. The V end lost 2 bases, the J end lost 6 bases, and 13 bases lay between the germline ends. The CDR3 sequence is 14 residues long. Germline V gene data show CDR1 as SGHTA and CDR2 as FQGNSA. The DNA for the CDR3 is TGTGCCAGCAGCTTACGGGGAGGCTACGCTGAAGCTTTCTTT. Residues: CASSLRGGYAEAFF. Drawing the rest from reference TRBV7-2 and TRBJ1-1, the complete variable domain is GAGVSQSPSNKVTEKGKDVELRCDPISGHTALYWYRQSLGQGLEFLIYFQGNSAPDKSGLPSDRFSAERTGGSVSTLTIQRTQQEDSAVYLCASSLRGGYAEAFFGQGTRLTVV.

At least ten counts were recorded for this clonotype. CDR3: CASTSFRDEETQYF. CDR3 sequence (DNA): TGTGCCAGCACCTCGTTCCGGGACGAAGAGACCCAGTACTTC. V gene TRBV7-9 combines with J gene TRBJ2-5; possibly TRBD1 or TRBD2 for D (5 bases each). The germline V and J ends were trimmed by 7 bases and 3 bases, with 15 bases remaining between them. Per germline, CDR1 SEHNR and CDR2 FQNEAQ (reference sequence). The CDR3 contains 14 residues.

This rearrangement joins TRBV20-1 to TRBJ1-5; the D is unclear. The V end lost 1 base, the J end lost 5 bases, and 9 bases lay between the germline ends. The CDR3 contains 13 residues. The germline CDR1 and CDR2 sequences are DFQATT and SNEGSKA (reference sequence). CDR3 amino acids: CSARVPGDQPQHF. CDR3 DNA sequence: TGCAGTGCTAGAGTACCGGGAGATCAGCCCCAGCATTTT.

This clonotype was recorded a few times. The CDR3 nucleotides are TGTGCCAGCAGGACAGGGGGCGCAGATACGCAGTATTTT. Its protein is CASRTGGADTQYF. J is TRBJ2-3 and V is TRBV6-1; TRBD1 aligns across 10 bases. Unmatched junction bases numbered 1, after V lost 6 bases and J lost 4 bases. The CDR3 is made up of 13 amino acids. The germline CDR1 and CDR2 sequences are MNHNS and SASEGT.

This clonotype was recorded only once. Here the CDR3 DNA reads TGTGCCAGCAGCTCTAGAGGGTGGTTCTCCTACGAGCAGTACTTC. Protein sequence: CASSSRGWFSYEQYF. V is TRBV7-9 and J is TRBJ2-7, with a weak D call TRBD2 (5 bases). Germline V lookup: CDR1 SEHNR, CDR2 FQNEAQ (reference sequence). The ends were cut back, 4 bases at V and 0 bases at J, with 13 bases in the middle. The CDR3 has 15 amino acids.

J is TRBJ1-6 and V is TRBV6-4; 8 bases are a match to TRBD1. V gave up 6 bases and J gave up 9 bases; unmatched junction bases: 13. Per the germline V gene, CDR1 is MRHNA and CDR2 is SNTAGT. CDR3 length equals 16 residues. This CDR3 reads CASRRGATGEGSPLHF. The CDR3, as DNA: TGTGCCAGCAGGAGAGGGGCGACAGGGGAAGGTTCACCCCTCCACTTT.

The V and J genes are TRBV6-2 or TRBV6-3 and TRBJ2-1; TRBD2 agrees at 13 bases. The V gene end was trimmed by 5 bases and the J gene end by 3 bases; junction bases not matched to a gene: 7. The germline gives CDR1 MNHEY, CDR2 SVGEGT. There are 17 residues in the CDR3. Here the CDR3 DNA reads TGTGCCAGCAGTCGTCGGACTAGCGGGAGCCGCTACAATGAGCAGTTCTTC. Protein sequence: CASSRRTSGSRYNEQFF.

This clonotype came up a few times. The chain recombines TRBV25-1 with TRBJ2-1; D is perhaps TRBD2 (5 bases). The germline V gene encodes CDR1 MGHDK and CDR2 SYGVNS. The CDR3 sequence is 14 residues long. With 4 bases removed from V and 0 bases from J, the gap between germline ends came to 7 bases. CDR3 region: CASSVGSSYNEQFF. DNA of the CDR3: TGTGCCAGCAGTGTAGGGAGCTCCTACAATGAGCAGTTCTTC.

This clonotype was seen only a few times. The chain recombines TRBV6-5 with TRBJ2-3; weak D call: TRBD1 (6 bases). Per germline, CDR1 MNHEY and CDR2 SVGAGI. This CDR3 has 16 amino acids. The ends were cut back, 2 bases at V and 0 bases at J, with 12 bases in the middle. In DNA form, the CDR3 reads TGTGCCAGCAGTTACCTGACAGGCCCTAGCACAGATACGCAGTATTTT. Protein sequence: CASSYLTGPSTDTQYF.

This sequence joins TRBV5-1 and TRBJ1-1; the D gene is possibly TRBD1 (6 bases). The V and J ends lost 3 bases and 5 bases respectively, with 17 bases between them. In germline, CDR1 is SGHRS, CDR2 YFSETQ. There are 15 residues in the CDR3. CDR3 residues: CASSSQGPPSTEAFF. CDR3 nucleotide sequence: TGCGCCAGCAGCTCCCAGGGGCCGCCATCGACTGAAGCTTTCTTT.

This clonotype was observed a few times. The V gene is TRBV20-1, the J gene TRBJ2-1; D gene uncertain. Trimming stripped 4 bases from V and 9 bases from J, with 7 bases between. CDR3 size: 10 residues. The germline CDR1 and CDR2 sequences are DFQATT and SNEGSKA (reference sequence). CDR3 bases: TGCAGTGCTACACACAGTGAGCAGTTCTTC. Translated: CSATHSEQFF.

The chain joins TRBV20-1 to TRBJ1-6, with D unresolved. Germline V CDR1 and CDR2: DFQATT, SNEGSKA (reference sequence). The length of the CDR3 is 10 residues. V was trimmed by 6 bases and J by 14 bases, leaving 11 bases between them. CDR3 protein: CSAPLGTLHF. CDR3 bases: TGCAGTGCCCCGCTTGGCACCCTCCACTTT.

In its sample, this clonotype was seen many times. The rearrangement joins TRBV20-1 to TRBJ2-1, with 9 positions matching TRBD2. The CDR3 consists of 14 residues. Germline V gene sequence: CDR1 DFQATT, CDR2 SNEGSKA (reference sequence). V was clipped by 0 bases and J by 6 bases; unmatched bases: 3. The DNA of the CDR3 is TGCAGTGCTAGAGATTCTAGCGGGATCAATGAGCAGTTCTTC. It encodes CSARDSSGINEQFF.

The sample holds one count of this clonotype. J is TRBJ1-4 and V is TRBV4-3; TRBD1 matches 7 bases. From germline, CDR1 is LGHNA and CDR2 YSLEER. The CDR3 is made up of 16 amino acids. V lost 4 bases to trimming and J lost 8 bases; unmatched junction nucleotides: 13. The CDR3 protein is CASSRLFRTGFEKLFF. CDR3 in DNA: TGCGCCAGCAGCCGCTTGTTTAGGACAGGCTTCGAAAAACTGTTTTTT.

The V call is TRBV20-1, the J call TRBJ2-7; 10 bases agree with TRBD2. There are 15 residues in the CDR3. V was pared by 3 bases and J by 6 bases, with 11 bases of the junction left unmatched. Germline lookup yields CDR1 DFQATT and CDR2 SNEGSKA (reference sequence). In DNA form, the CDR3 reads TGCAGTGCTAGCCCCGCTAGCGGGAGTAGGGGCGAGCAGTACTTC. It yields the protein CSASPASGSRGEQYF.

This clonotype was picked up a small number of times. This chain connects TRBV7-9 to TRBJ2-5, with D maybe TRBD1 (6 bases). Germline assignment: CDR1 SEHNR and CDR2 FQNEAQ (reference sequence). The V gene lost 5 bases and the J gene lost 4 bases, with 23 bases spanning the gap. This CDR3 is built from 17 residues. The CDR3, as DNA: TGTGCCAGCAGCCCACGAGGGTCTGGGATCAGGGGAGAGACCCAGTACTTC. It translates to CASSPRGSGIRGETQYF.

This clonotype was picked up many times. CDR3 coding DNA: TGCGCCAGCAGCCCACGGGCCGTGAGTAATGAGCAGTTCTTC. Its protein is CASSPRAVSNEQFF. The J gene is TRBJ2-1, the V gene TRBV5-1, with D unclear. Germline V CDR1 and CDR2: SGHRS, YFSETQ. V lost 4 bases, J lost 7 bases, and 15 bases lay in between. The CDR3 spans 14 residues.

This clonotype was detected only a few times. This chain links TRBV20-1 with TRBJ2-3; 7 positions agree with TRBD2. V was pared by 3 bases and J by 5 bases, with 11 bases of the junction left unmatched. The germline CDR1 and CDR2 sequences are DFQATT and SNEGSKA (reference sequence). This CDR3 spans 15 amino acids. The CDR3 coding sequence is TGCAGTGCTAGTCGACCGGGAGGTCGGGGAGATACGCAGTATTTT. As protein: CSASRPGGRGDTQYF.

This chain joins TRBV6-5 and TRBJ2-5, with 10 bases lining up with TRBD1. Trimming took 3 bases from V and 5 from J; bases not matched to a gene: 6. This CDR3 spans 15 amino acids. Germline V gene lookup returns CDR1 MNHEY and CDR2 SVGAGI. For the CDR3, the DNA is TGTGCCAGCAGTTATTCGACAGGGGGCGGGGAGACCCAGTACTTC. This gives the protein CASSYSTGGGETQYF.

This clonotype was seen a few times. The chain is built from TRBV6-5 and TRBJ2-6; 7 bases map to TRBD1. CDR3 size: 19 residues. The germline V gene encodes CDR1 MNHEY and CDR2 SVGAGI. The J segment lost 0 bases and the V segment lost 3 bases, leaving 11 bases of the junction unmatched. The CDR3: CASSYANRGGVSGANVLTF. The CDR3 DNA sequence: TGTGCCAGCAGTTATGCCAACAGGGGTGGTGTCTCTGGGGCCAACGTCCTGACTTTC.

This clonotype was observed a few times. This sequence joins TRBV24-1 and TRBJ2-5, with 10 positions matching TRBD1. Germline CDR1 is KGHDR and CDR2 is SFDVKD. Unmatched junction bases numbered 4, after V lost 2 bases and J lost 5 bases. The CDR3 extends over 15 amino acids. The CDR3 spells CATSDSGTGVETQYF. The CDR3 bases are TGTGCCACCAGTGATTCCGGGACAGGGGTGGAGACCCAGTACTTC.

The chain has TRBV3-1 and TRBJ2-3, with 7 bases lining up with TRBD2. The CDR3 length is 16 residues. J gave up 4 bases and V 0 bases, and 7 bases lay outside the gene matches. The germline gives CDR1 LGHDT, CDR2 YNNKEL (reference sequence). The CDR3 here is CASSQEGGSRADTQYF. CDR3 DNA: TGTGCCAGCAGCCAAGAGGGCGGGAGCAGGGCAGATACGCAGTATTTT.

The chain recombines TRBV6-1 with TRBJ2-1; 10 positions agree with TRBD2. V was clipped by 8 bases and J by 10 bases; unmatched bases: 8. Germline lookup yields CDR1 MNHNS and CDR2 SASEGT. CDR3 length equals 13 residues. Written as DNA, the CDR3 is TGTGCCAGCTCAAGCGGGAGGGCCGGGGAGCAGTTCTTC. It codes for CASSSGRAGEQFF.

This clonotype has more than one count but fewer than ten. The chain couples TRBV20-1 to TRBJ2-7, with TRBD2 matching over 11 bases. Germline CDR1 and CDR2: DFQATT and SNEGSKA (reference sequence). Trimming at V came to 5 bases and at J to 3 bases, leaving 12 bases not matched to a gene. The CDR3 totals 16 residues. Here the CDR3 DNA reads TGCAGTGCTGAGGGGCCGGGACTAGCGGAGCTCTACGAGCAGTACTTC. Its protein is CSAEGPGLAELYEQYF.